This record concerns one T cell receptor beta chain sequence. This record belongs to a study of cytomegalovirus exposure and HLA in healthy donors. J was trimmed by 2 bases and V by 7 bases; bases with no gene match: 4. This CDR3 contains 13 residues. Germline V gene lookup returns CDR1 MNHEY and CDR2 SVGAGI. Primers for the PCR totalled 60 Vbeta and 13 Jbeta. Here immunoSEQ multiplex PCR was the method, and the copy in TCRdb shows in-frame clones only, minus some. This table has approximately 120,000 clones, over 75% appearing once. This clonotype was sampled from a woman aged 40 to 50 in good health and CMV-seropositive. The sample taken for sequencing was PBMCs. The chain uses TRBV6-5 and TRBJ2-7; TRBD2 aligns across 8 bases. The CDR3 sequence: CASTNGRAYEQYF. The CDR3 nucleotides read TGTGCCAGCACCAACGGGAGGGCCTACGAGCAGTACTTC.